Presented here are 30 T cell receptor beta chains from one specimen sequenced in a study of cytomegalovirus exposure and HLA in healthy donors (dated by TCRdb to between 2016 and 2019). Libraries were made using the immunoSEQ multiplex PCR assay. The multiplex PCR relied on a mix of 60 forward primers for TCR Vbeta segments and 13 reverse primers for TCR Jbeta segments. In its TCRdb copy, this immuneACCESS table keeps in-frame sequences only and misses some clones. Where compared with another copy, unresolved V genes explain less than half of these, and the others have no known cause. The sample table on file contains 150,000 or so clones. The leading ten clones occupy 1% to 1.5% of the sample. The sample was PBMCs. The receptors here all came from a woman aged 60-75 years in good health and CMV-seronegative.

This chain uses TRBV7-2 with TRBJ2-7, with TRBD2 matching 14 bases. Germline trimming cut 5 bases from V and 4 bases from J; bases unmatched to any gene: 16. The CDR3 has 19 amino acids. Germline assignment: CDR1 SGHTA and CDR2 FQGNSA. The DNA for the CDR3 is TGTGCCAGCAGCAAACCAGGGACTAGCGGGAGTTTCGGTATTTACGAGCAGTACTTC. This codes for CASSKPGTSGSFGIYEQYF.

The chain is built from TRBV4-3 and TRBJ2-2, with a weak D call TRBD1 (6 bases). The CDR3 loop spans 14 amino acids. V was shortened by 1 base and J by 6 bases, with 9 bases between the two germline ends. CDR1 is LGHNA, CDR2 YSLEER, per germline. CDR3 protein: CASSQGQGPGELFF. In DNA, the CDR3 is TGCGCCAGCAGCCAAGGGCAGGGGCCCGGGGAGCTGTTTTTT.

The chain joins TRBV6-6 to TRBJ2-7; D unresolved. The germline CDR1 and CDR2 sequences are MNHNY and SVGAGI (reference sequence). The CDR3 spans 12 residues. Trimming left V 0 bases short and J 5 bases short, with 5 bases between. CDR3 residues: CASSYSENEQYF. The CDR3 DNA reads as TGTGCCAGCAGTTACTCGGAGAACGAGCAGTACTTC.

This chain joins TRBV6-1 and TRBJ1-3; the D gene is possibly TRBD1 (5 bases). The V end lost 2 bases, the J end lost 0 bases, and 5 bases lay between the germline ends. The germline gives CDR1 MNHNS, CDR2 SASEGT. The CDR3 length is 14 residues. CDR3 coding DNA: TGTGCCAGCAGTGAACAGGGCTCTGGAAACACCATATATTTT. Its protein product is CASSEQGSGNTIYF.

The rearrangement links TRBV6-1 to TRBJ1-3; D might be TRBD1 (5 bases). This CDR3 contains 13 residues. From germline, CDR1 is MNHNS and CDR2 SASEGT. The V gene lost 4 bases and the J gene lost 8 bases, with 12 bases spanning the gap. The DNA of the CDR3 is TGTGCCAGCAGTGGAACGGGGGTTTACACCATATATTTT. It yields the protein CASSGTGVYTIYF.

This rearrangement joins TRBV10-1 to TRBJ2-1; D gene uncertain. Trimming cost V 4 bases and J 4 bases, with 14 bases left between them. Germline V lookup: CDR1 WNHNN, CDR2 SYGVQD (reference sequence). The CDR3 length is 15 residues. Written as DNA, the CDR3 is TGCGCCAGCAGTGTTGGGCCAACGACATACAATGAGCAGTTCTTC. Translated: CASSVGPTTYNEQFF.

The chain has TRBV18 and TRBJ1-2; 7 bases fit TRBD1. J lost 3 bases, V lost 3 bases, and 13 bases had no gene match. Germline V lookup: CDR1 KGHSH, CDR2 LQKENI. The CDR3 sequence is 17 residues long. The CDR3 is CASSPGPATGTYYGYTF. The CDR3 DNA reads TGTGCCAGCTCACCGGGTCCCGCGACAGGGACGTACTATGGCTACACCTTC. The variable domain in full, with the rest retrieved from reference TRBV18 and TRBJ1-2, is NAGVMQNPRHLVRRRGQEARLRCSPMKGHSHVYWYRQLPEEGLKFMVYLQKENIIDESGMPKERFSAEFPKEGPSILRIQQVVRGDSAAYFCASSPGPATGTYYGYTFGSGTRLTVV.

The CDR3 region has the DNA TGTGCCAGCAGTTTAATTGGACAGCAAGCTAACTATGGCTACACCTTC. It encodes CASSLIGQQANYGYTF. This chain connects TRBV28 to TRBJ1-2, with D perhaps matching TRBD1 (6 bases). Germline V CDR1 and CDR2: MDHEN, SYDVKM. The CDR3 loop spans 16 amino acids. V lost 2 bases and J 0 bases, leaving 13 bases between the germline ends.

The J gene is TRBJ1-1, the V gene TRBV18, with a weak D call TRBD1 (6 bases). The CDR3 sequence is 12 residues long. Germline lookup yields CDR1 KGHSH and CDR2 LQKENI. Trimming shortened V by 6 bases and J by 7 bases, and 12 bases separated the two germline ends. The CDR3 DNA reads TGTGCCAGCTCCCCTACCAGGGGTGAAGCTTTCTTT. Amino acids: CASSPTRGEAFF.

The V and J genes are TRBV5-4 and TRBJ2-7; D call uncertain. Germline CDR1 and CDR2: SGHNT and YYREEE (reference sequence). This CDR3 contains 12 residues. Trimming stripped 4 bases from V and 6 bases from J, with 11 bases between. The CDR3 sequence: CASSDFSGEQYF. The CDR3 region has the DNA TGTGCCAGCAGCGACTTCTCCGGCGAGCAGTACTTC.

This chain links TRBV7-9 with TRBJ1-3, with D hard to call. V was cut by 4 bases and J by 4 bases, with 14 bases left in between. The CDR3 consists of 15 residues. Germline CDR1 and CDR2: SEHNR and FQNEAQ (reference sequence). In DNA form, the CDR3 reads TGTGCCAGCAGCTCGACCGCAGCGGGGGGAAACACCATATATTTT. The encoded protein is CASSSTAAGGNTIYF. Combining the CDR3 with reference TRBV7-9 and TRBJ1-3 gives the whole variable domain DTGVSQNPRHKITKRGQNVTFRCDPISEHNRLYWYRQTLGQGPEFLTYFQNEAQLEKSRLLSDRFSAERPKGSFSTLEIQRTEQGDSAMYLCASSSTAAGGNTIYFGEGSWLTVV.

The chain's CDR3 is CASSPHETASYEQYF. The CDR3 DNA follows: TGTGCCAGCAGCCCACACGAGACAGCCTCCTACGAGCAGTACTTC. The J gene is TRBJ2-7, the V gene TRBV7-6, with D tentatively TRBD1 (5 bases). Germline V gene sequence: CDR1 SGHVS, CDR2 FNYEAQ. This CDR3 has 15 residues. V was pared by 5 bases and J by 0 bases, with 14 bases between.

This sequence joins TRBV5-1 and TRBJ2-7; weak D call: TRBD2 (5 bases). V was clipped by 4 bases and J by 7 bases, with 12 bases between them. The CDR3 spans 12 residues. Germline CDR1 reads SGHRS; CDR2 reads YFSETQ. Here the CDR3 DNA reads TGCGCCAGCAGCGAGGGATTAGGGGAGCAGTACTTC. It codes for CASSEGLGEQYF.

The chain couples TRBV7-3 to TRBJ2-3, with TRBD2 matching 8 bases. The V segment lost 5 bases and the J segment 0 bases; nucleotides outside the gene matches: 7. Germline V CDR1 and CDR2: SGHTA, FQGTGA. The CDR3 extends over 16 amino acids. The DNA for the CDR3 is TGTGCCAGCAGCAGTACCGGGGGGGCGAGCACAGATACGCAGTATTTT. Translation: CASSSTGGASTDTQYF.

The rearrangement joins TRBV5-1 to TRBJ2-2; 13 nucleotides match TRBD2. This CDR3 comprises 21 residues. In germline, CDR1 is SGHRS, CDR2 YFSETQ. The V and J ends lost 0 bases and 6 bases, in that order; junction bases with no gene match: 17. CDR3: CASSLAGRSSGTSGTAGELFF. CDR3 in DNA: TGCGCCAGCAGCTTGGCGGGTCGTTCTTCAGGGACTAGCGGGACGGCCGGGGAGCTGTTTTTT.

This chain connects TRBV6-5 to TRBJ2-1; D not resolved. From germline, CDR1 is MNHEY and CDR2 SVGAGI. There are 14 residues in the CDR3. Trimming took 0 bases from V and 3 from J, leaving 6 bases between them. CDR3: CASSYSPSYNEQFF. The CDR3 nucleotides read TGTGCCAGCAGTTACTCCCCCAGCTACAATGAGCAGTTCTTC.

This sequence joins TRBV27 and TRBJ2-3, with a possible D match to TRBD1 (5 bases). V was cut by 4 bases and J by 4 bases, with 21 bases left in between. This CDR3 is built from 17 residues. The germline V gene has CDR1 MNHEY and CDR2 SMNVEV (reference sequence). CDR3 amino acids: CASSSSGMRQYPDTQYF. The CDR3 DNA sequence: TGTGCCAGCAGTTCTTCCGGAATGCGACAGTATCCAGATACGCAGTATTTT.

The rearrangement uses TRBV28 and TRBJ2-1, with 8 bases that match TRBD2. The V gene end was trimmed by 6 bases and the J gene end by 7 bases; junction bases not matched to a gene: 11. This CDR3 is 15 amino acids long. Germline lookup yields CDR1 MDHEN and CDR2 SYDVKM. The DNA of the CDR3 is TGTGCCAGCAGGGTATTGTCAGCGGGAGCTAATGAGCAGTTCTTC. The encoded protein is CASRVLSAGANEQFF.

The gene calls are TRBV6-1 and TRBJ2-2; D is unresolved. This CDR3 has 15 amino acids. V lost 4 bases and J 7 bases, leaving 16 bases between the germline ends. The germline V gene has CDR1 MNHNS and CDR2 SASEGT. The CDR3 DNA reads TGTGCCAGCAGTGGACTTAGAGGTCCCTTCGGGGAGCTGTTTTTT. As protein: CASSGLRGPFGELFF.

The V call is TRBV6-1, the J call TRBJ1-6; TRBD1 agrees at 8 bases. Germline CDR1 MNHNS, CDR2 SASEGT. The trim removed 4 bases at V and 3 bases at J, leaving 5 bases unmatched. The CDR3 has 16 amino acids. CDR3 nucleotides: TGTGCCAGCAGTGGCGCGGACAGGGTCTATAATTCACCCCTCCACTTT. Translating it yields CASSGADRVYNSPLHF.

The genes are TRBV2 and TRBJ2-7; no clear D gene. CDR3 length: 16 amino acids. CDR1 is SNHLY, CDR2 FYNNEI, per germline. Trimming stripped 2 bases from V and 5 bases from J, with 19 bases between. The CDR3, as DNA: TGTGCCAGCAGTGAAACGAACGCCCGGGTCCGGGACGAGCAGTACTTC. This translates into CASSETNARVRDEQYF. The full variable domain, with the rest looked up from reference TRBV2 and TRBJ2-7, is EPEVTQTPSHQVTQMGQEVILRCVPISNHLYFYWYRQILGQKVEFLVSFYNNEISEKSEIFDDQFSVERPDGSNFTLKIRSTKLEDSAMYFCASSETNARVRDEQYFGPGTRLTVT.

V is TRBV5-1 and J is TRBJ1-5; 8 positions agree with TRBD1. The CDR3 sequence is 14 residues long. In germline, CDR1 is SGHRS, CDR2 YFSETQ. V dropped 5 bases and J dropped 4; count of bases not matched to a gene: 5. CDR3 protein: CASRPGQENQPQHF. Here the CDR3 DNA reads TGCGCCAGCAGGCCGGGACAGGAAAATCAGCCCCAGCATTTT. The whole variable domain, remainder taken from reference TRBV5-1 and TRBJ1-5, is KAGVTQTPRYLIKTRGQQVTLSCSPISGHRSVSWYQQTPGQGLQFLFEYFSETQRNKGNFPGRFSGRQFSNSRSEMNVSTLELGDSALYLCASRPGQENQPQHFGDGTRLSIL.

As DNA, the CDR3 is TGTGCCAGCAGTCGCCAGGGGAAGCTATCAGATACGCAGTATTTT. It encodes CASSRQGKLSDTQYF. The rearrangement uses TRBV6-6 and TRBJ2-3; possible D gene TRBD1, 6 bases. This CDR3 comprises 15 residues. V was shortened by 5 bases and J by 4 bases, with 16 bases between the two germline ends. Looked up from germline, CDR1 is MNHNY and CDR2 is SVGAGI (reference sequence).

V is TRBV18 and J is TRBJ2-5; TRBD1 is a possible D gene (6 bases). The germline V gene has CDR1 KGHSH and CDR2 LQKENI. This CDR3 contains 14 residues. Trimming removed 4 bases at V and 5 bases at J, with 14 bases between. The DNA for the CDR3 is TGTGCCAGCTCACGCCAGGGGATCTGGGAGACCCAGTACTTC. As protein: CASSRQGIWETQYF.

V usage is TRBV10-3 and J usage is TRBJ2-5; D may be TRBD1 (7 bases). CDR1 and CDR2 (germline): ENHRY, SYGVKD. The CDR3 spans 14 residues. Trimming removed 0 bases from V and 5 bases from J, with 10 bases in between. The CDR3 sequence: CAISESTGRETQYF. Here the CDR3 DNA reads TGTGCCATCAGTGAGTCGACAGGGAGGGAGACCCAGTACTTC.

This sequence joins TRBV18 and TRBJ1-2; the match to TRBD1 covers 9 bases. Germline CDR1 and CDR2: KGHSH and LQKENI. This CDR3 contains 16 residues. The V gene end was trimmed by 6 bases and the J gene end by 7 bases; junction bases not matched to a gene: 15. The CDR3 DNA reads TGTGCCAGCTCGCGACGTGAAGACAGGGGGGTGCGTGGCTACACCTTC. Protein product: CASSRREDRGVRGYTF.

The chain uses TRBV5-1 and TRBJ2-7; perhaps TRBD1 as D (6 bases). The CDR3 totals 15 residues. The germline V and J ends were trimmed by 0 bases and 4 bases, with 14 bases remaining between them. Germline V gene data show CDR1 as SGHRS and CDR2 as YFSETQ. CDR3 amino acids: CASSLAGTRGYEQYF. CDR3 DNA: TGCGCCAGCAGCTTGGCCGGGACAAGGGGGTACGAGCAGTACTTC.

The rearrangement links TRBV19 to TRBJ1-4; 9 bases line up with TRBD1. In germline, CDR1 is LNHDA, CDR2 SQIVND (reference sequence). CDR3 length: 14 amino acids. V dropped 5 bases and J dropped 3; count of bases not matched to a gene: 1. The CDR3 reads CASSRDRANEKLFF. DNA of the CDR3: TGTGCCAGTAGTCGGGACAGGGCTAATGAAAAACTGTTTTTT.

J is TRBJ2-1 and V is TRBV29-1, with TRBD1 matching 8 bases. CDR1 SQVTM and CDR2 ANQGSEA come from the germline V gene. Trimming at V came to 6 bases and at J to 1 base, leaving 2 bases not matched to a gene. CDR3 length: 13 residues. This chain's CDR3 is CSVGQVSYNEQFF. The CDR3 bases are TGCAGCGTGGGACAGGTTTCCTACAATGAGCAGTTCTTC.

The CDR3 DNA sequence: TGTGCCAGCAGCTCCTGGGAGGGGAAGCGGGGGGCCCGCTTTGGAGAGCAGTTCTTC. Its translation: CASSSWEGKRGARFGEQFF. The chain couples TRBV5-6 to TRBJ2-1, with 9 bases identical to TRBD2. Germline CDR1 and CDR2: SGHDT and YYEEEE. V was pared by 3 bases and J by 10 bases, with 23 bases of the junction left unmatched. The length of the CDR3 is 19 residues.